The present T cell receptor (beta chain) was sequenced within a study of post-analysis software for immune sequencing data. Study summary: Recorded disease courses covered relapsing-remitting, secondary progressive and progressive-relapsing multiple sclerosis. Some patients had no subtype annotation.

cDNA libraries of TCR beta carried unique molecular identifiers. TCRdb reprocessed the PCR reads via MiXCR and lists one record per CDR3 protein. The table records more than 450,000 distinct CDR3 sequences, around 44% of them present only once. The sequenced sample consisted of blood. The sequence came from a girl aged 5-17 years with multiple sclerosis.

CDR3 loop: CASSFSGLGIEQYF. The CDR3 DNA is TGTGCCAGCAGTTTCAGCGGGTTGGGCATCGAGCAGTACTTC. The chain uses TRBV28 and TRBJ2-5; D perhaps matches TRBD2 (6 bases). TRBJ2-7 explains the end of the DNA better; the J call may be wrong. This CDR3 comprises 14 residues. Per germline, CDR1 MDHEN and CDR2 SYDVKM.